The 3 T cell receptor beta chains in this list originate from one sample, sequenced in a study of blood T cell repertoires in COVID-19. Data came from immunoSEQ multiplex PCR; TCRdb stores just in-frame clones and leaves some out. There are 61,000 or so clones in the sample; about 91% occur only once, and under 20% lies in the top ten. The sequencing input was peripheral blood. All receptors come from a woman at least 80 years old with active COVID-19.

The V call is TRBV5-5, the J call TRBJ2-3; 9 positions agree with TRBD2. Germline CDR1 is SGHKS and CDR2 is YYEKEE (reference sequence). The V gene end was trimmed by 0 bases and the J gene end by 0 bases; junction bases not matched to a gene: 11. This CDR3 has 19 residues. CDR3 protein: CASSLDAGGPTFSTDTQYF. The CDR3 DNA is TGTGCCAGCAGCTTGGACGCGGGGGGGCCGACCTTTAGCACAGATACGCAGTATTTT.

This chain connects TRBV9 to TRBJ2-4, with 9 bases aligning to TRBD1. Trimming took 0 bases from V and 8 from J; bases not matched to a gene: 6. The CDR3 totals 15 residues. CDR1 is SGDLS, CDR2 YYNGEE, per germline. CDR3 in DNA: TGTGCCAGCAGCGTAGGTGGACAGGGGAGAGACATTCAGTACTTC. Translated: CASSVGGQGRDIQYF.

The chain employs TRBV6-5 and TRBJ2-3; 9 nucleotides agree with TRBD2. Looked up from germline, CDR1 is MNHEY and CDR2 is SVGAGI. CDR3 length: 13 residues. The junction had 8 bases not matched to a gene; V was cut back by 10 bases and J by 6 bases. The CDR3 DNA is TGTGCCACTAAACCTAGCGGGGAGGATACGCAGTATTTT. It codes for CATKPSGEDTQYF.